The clone carrying this TCR beta chain came up once. Its specificity is unknown. The junction differs from germline at one of its ends, possibly a read error. With a constant-region primer, TCR beta cDNA was made from 500 ng of total RNA. Generation of the TCR beta libraries relied on three nested multiplex PCR rounds using slightly modified ARM-PCR. Rounds one and two of PCR, each of 10 to 11 cycles, were primed with TRBV1-TRBV30 forward primers and a C-beta reverse primer. Each CDR3 protein gets one entry after TCRdb re-called the multiplex PCR reads with MiXCR. Found here are more than 100,000 distinct CDR3 sequences, 65% to 75% of them singletons; the top ten hold 7.5% to 10%. This sample is part of a study of tumor-infiltrating lymphocytes in primary liver carcinoma. Overall study: Enrolled patients were male and female, aged 30 to 69 years. Overall study findings and caveats: When set against blood, tumors had a significantly higher top-250-clone fraction (p = 0.039).

Joint extraction of RNA and DNA used about 17-32 mg of bulk tissue that was unsorted. The CDR3 is made up of 15 amino acids. The germline V gene encodes CDR1 MNHNY and CDR2 SVGAGI (reference sequence). The chain couples TRBV6-6 to TRBJ2-2; perhaps D is TRBD1 or TRBD2 (7 bases each). Sequencing input: tumor-adjacent normal liver tissue. The TCR comes from a woman aged 55-70 years with primary liver carcinoma and hepatitis B virus infection. In DNA, the CDR3 is TGTGCCAGCAGCAGGGAGGGGGCGTACACCGGGGAGTTGTTTTTT. Its translation: CASSREGAYTGELFF.